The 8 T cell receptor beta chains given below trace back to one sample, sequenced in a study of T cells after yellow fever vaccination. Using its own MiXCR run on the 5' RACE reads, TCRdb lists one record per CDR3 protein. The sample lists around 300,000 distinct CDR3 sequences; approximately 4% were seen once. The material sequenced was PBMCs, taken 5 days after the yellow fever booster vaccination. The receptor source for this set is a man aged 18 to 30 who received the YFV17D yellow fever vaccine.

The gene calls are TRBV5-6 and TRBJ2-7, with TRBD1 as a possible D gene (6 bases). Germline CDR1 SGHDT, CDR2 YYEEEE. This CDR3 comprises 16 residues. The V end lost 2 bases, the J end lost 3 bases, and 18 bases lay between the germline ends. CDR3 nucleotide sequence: TGTGCCAGCAGCTTATGGGGGCCCCGTGGGATCTACGAGCAGTACTTC. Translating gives CASSLWGPRGIYEQYF. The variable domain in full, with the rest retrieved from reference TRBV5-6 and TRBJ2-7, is DAGVTQSPTHLIKTRGQQVTLRCSPKSGHDTVSWYQQALGQGPQFIFQYYEEEERQRGNFPDRFSGHQFPNYSSELNVNALLLGDSALYLCASSLWGPRGIYEQYFGPGTRLTVT.

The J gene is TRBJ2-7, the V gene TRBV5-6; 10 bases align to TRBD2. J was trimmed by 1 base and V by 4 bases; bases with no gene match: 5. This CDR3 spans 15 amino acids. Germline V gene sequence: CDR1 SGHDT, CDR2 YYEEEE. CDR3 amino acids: CASSQSGGESYEQYF. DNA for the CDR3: TGTGCCAGCAGCCAAAGCGGGGGGGAATCCTACGAGCAGTACTTC. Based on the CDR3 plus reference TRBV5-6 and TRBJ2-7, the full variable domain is DAGVTQSPTHLIKTRGQQVTLRCSPKSGHDTVSWYQQALGQGPQFIFQYYEEEERQRGNFPDRFSGHQFPNYSSELNVNALLLGDSALYLCASSQSGGESYEQYFGPGTRLTVT.

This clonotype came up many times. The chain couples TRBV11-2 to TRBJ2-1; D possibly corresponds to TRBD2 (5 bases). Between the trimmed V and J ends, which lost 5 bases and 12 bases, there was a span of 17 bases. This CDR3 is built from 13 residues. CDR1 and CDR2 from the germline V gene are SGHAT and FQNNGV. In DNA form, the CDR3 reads TGTGCCAGCAGCCGCGGAGGAGGAGGTTGGCAGTTCTTC. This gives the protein CASSRGGGGWQFF.

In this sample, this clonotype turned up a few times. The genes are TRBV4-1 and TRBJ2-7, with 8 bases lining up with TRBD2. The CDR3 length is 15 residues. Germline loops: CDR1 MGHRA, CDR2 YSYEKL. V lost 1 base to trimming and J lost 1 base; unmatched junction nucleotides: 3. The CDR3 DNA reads TGCGCCAGCAGCCAAGTCGGGGGGGCTTCCTACGAGCAGTACTTC. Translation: CASSQVGGASYEQYF.

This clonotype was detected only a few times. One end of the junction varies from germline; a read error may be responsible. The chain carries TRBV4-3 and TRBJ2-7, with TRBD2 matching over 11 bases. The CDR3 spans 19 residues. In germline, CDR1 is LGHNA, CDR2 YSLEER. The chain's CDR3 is CASSLGWVAGGRFSNEQYF. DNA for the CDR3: TGCGCCAGCAGCCTGGGCTGGGTAGCGGGGGGGCGATTCTCCAACGAGCAGTACTTC.

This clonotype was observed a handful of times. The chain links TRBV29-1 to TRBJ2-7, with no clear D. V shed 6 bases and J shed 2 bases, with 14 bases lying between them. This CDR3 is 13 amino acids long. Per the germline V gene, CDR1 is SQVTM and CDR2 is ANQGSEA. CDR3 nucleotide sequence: TGCAGCGTGGAATCGGGTCCCCCCTACGAGCAGTACTTC. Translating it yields CSVESGPPYEQYF.

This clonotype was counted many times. The CDR3 coding sequence is TGTGCCAGCAGCTGGATACCCTCAGGACAGGGAGACGGCTACACCTTC. It specifies CASSWIPSGQGDGYTF. The chain carries TRBV7-9 and TRBJ1-2; 8 nucleotides line up with TRBD1. The CDR3 consists of 16 residues. Losses at the gene ends were 4 bases for V and 8 bases for J; bases not matched to a gene: 15. CDR1 and CDR2 (germline): SEHNR, FQNEAQ (reference sequence).

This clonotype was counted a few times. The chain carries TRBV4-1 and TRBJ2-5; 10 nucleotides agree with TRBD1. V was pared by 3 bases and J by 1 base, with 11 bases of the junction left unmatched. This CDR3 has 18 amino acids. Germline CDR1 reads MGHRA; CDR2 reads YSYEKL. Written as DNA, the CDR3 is TGCGCCAGCAGCCATAACACCCGGGACAGGGGAGCCCAAGAGACCCAGTACTTC. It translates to CASSHNTRDRGAQETQYF.